This T cell receptor (beta chain) was identified in a study of blood T cell repertoires in COVID-19. Study-wide background: COVID-19 samples from acute and convalescent phases originated in the United States, Italy and Spain. Nucleic acid was either cDNA or gDNA, and it came from T cells, B-cell-depleted T cells, or PBMCs.

As originally analysed: Amplified reference gene primers provided the basis for estimating nucleated cell counts. Assay used: immunoSEQ multiplex PCR; TCRdb lists only in-frame clones, some missing. The V and J calls and clone size are taken from that table; D and trimming were inferred from the DNA. The repertoire consists of about 140,000 clones, with around 80% occurring once and the leading ten covering approximately 6.5%. Trimming took off 5 bases at V and 4 bases at J, with 16 bases between the two ends. This CDR3 is 15 amino acids long. The germline V gene encodes CDR1 SGDLS and CDR2 YYNGEE. The receptor was isolated from a human donor in a cohort sampled during active COVID-19. This chain links TRBV9 with TRBJ1-3; possible D gene TRBD1, 5 bases. Sequencing was carried out using peripheral blood. CDR3 region: CASSLAGGAGNTIYF. The CDR3 DNA is TGTGCCAGCAGTCTCGCTGGCGGGGCCGGAAACACCATATATTTT. Using reference TRBV9 and TRBJ1-3 for the parts outside the CDR3, the full variable domain is DSGVTQTPKHLITATGQRVTLRCSPRSGDLSVYWYQQSLDQGLQFLIQYYNGEERAKGNILERFSAQQFPDLHSELNLSSLELGDSALYFCASSLAGGAGNTIYFGEGSWLTVV.